A single sample is the source of the 28 T cell receptor beta chains below, sequenced in a study of blood T cells in healthy people across ages. Combining a sample-barcoded 5' primer with a J-beta primer mix, a second PCR ran for roughly 7 to 12 cycles. TCRdb itself ran the 5' RACE reads through MiXCR, one entry per CDR3 protein. The sample holds roughly 800,000 distinct CDR3 sequences, 35% to 40% seen once. The sequenced sample consisted of blood. These receptors originate from a man in his late teens or twenties in good health.

This clonotype has at least ten counts. This chain uses TRBV4-3 with TRBJ1-6, with TRBD1 matching over 11 bases. Germline CDR1 LGHNA, CDR2 YSLEER. This CDR3 region has 16 residues. The junction had 2 bases not matched to a gene; V was cut back by 0 bases and J by 7 bases. The CDR3 is CASSQDGTGGNSPLHF. CDR3 DNA: TGCGCCAGCAGCCAAGATGGGACAGGGGGGAATTCACCCCTCCACTTT.

The genes are TRBV2 and TRBJ2-1; D may be TRBD2 (6 bases). Germline-derived CDR1 and CDR2 are SNHLY and FYNNEI. The V gene lost 10 bases and the J gene lost 9 bases, with 22 bases spanning the gap. The CDR3 contains 14 residues. The CDR3 protein is CAKQVAQGGSEQFF. In DNA, the CDR3 is TGTGCCAAGCAGGTAGCGCAAGGAGGGAGTGAGCAGTTCTTC.

The gene calls are TRBV10-3 and TRBJ2-5; D unclear. The better agreement between TRBJ2-7 and the DNA end casts doubt on the J call. This CDR3 contains 14 residues. CDR1 is ENHRY and CDR2 is SYGVKD in the germline V gene. DNA of the CDR3: TGTGCCATCGACGGTGGCAGGACCTTTGCCGAGCAGTACTTC. Its translation is CAIDGGRTFAEQYF.

This clonotype was detected only a few times. The rearrangement links TRBV4-2 to TRBJ1-2; 7 positions match TRBD1. Germline CDR1 reads LGHNA; CDR2 reads YNFKEQ. There are 14 residues in the CDR3. The V segment lost 3 bases and the J segment 8 bases; nucleotides outside the gene matches: 9. CDR3 sequence (DNA): TGTGCCAGCAGCCATGCACAGGGGACACAAGGCTACACCTTC. It translates to CASSHAQGTQGYTF.

The rearrangement links TRBV6-1 to TRBJ2-7; D perhaps matches TRBD2 (5 bases). Trimming cost V 0 bases and J 0 bases, with 6 bases left between them. The CDR3 has 14 residues. Germline V gene sequence: CDR1 MNHNS, CDR2 SASEGT. The CDR3 bases are TGTGCCAGCAGTGAAGCCCGGGACTCCTACGAGCAGTACTTC. Protein sequence: CASSEARDSYEQYF.

This clonotype has ten or more counts. The chain carries TRBV27 and TRBJ2-7; a possible D gene is TRBD1 (6 bases). This CDR3 spans 13 amino acids. CDR1 is MNHEY and CDR2 is SMNVEV in the germline V gene (reference sequence). V lost 6 bases and J lost 2, with 11 bases in between. The CDR3 bases are TGTGCCAGCAGCCAACAGGGTACCTACGAGCAGTACTTC. This translates into CASSQQGTYEQYF.

The V call is TRBV12-3 or TRBV12-4, the J call TRBJ1-6; TRBD1 agrees at 7 bases. V lost 5 bases, J lost 3 bases, and 4 bases stayed unmatched. This CDR3 spans 15 amino acids. The CDR3 DNA reads as TGTGCCAGCAGTCCTCGGACAGGCTATAATTCACCCCTCCACTTT. It yields the protein CASSPRTGYNSPLHF.

To note about this clonotype: This could be a read error, since a much larger clone is one nucleotide away. This chain uses TRBV2 with TRBJ2-1, with D tentatively TRBD2 (7 bases). CDR3 size: 15 residues. The germline gives CDR1 SNHLY, CDR2 FYNNEI. The CDR3 sequence is CAGRKRGGQYNEQFF. The CDR3 DNA reads as TGTGCCGGCAGGAAGAGGGGGGGCCAATACAATGAGCAGTTCTTC.

This clonotype was observed a single time. The chain recombines TRBV12-3 or TRBV12-4 with TRBJ2-7; 7 bases are shared with TRBD1. The junction had 5 bases not matched to a gene; V was cut back by 5 bases and J by 1 base. CDR3 length: 14 residues. The CDR3 nucleotides read TGTGCCAGCAGTCTGCTGGGACAGTCCTACGAGCAGTACTTC. Its translation: CASSLLGQSYEQYF.

Ten or more counts support this clonotype. The V call is TRBV20-1, the J call TRBJ2-1, with D unclear. CDR1 is DFQATT, CDR2 SNEGSKA, per germline (reference sequence). The CDR3 has 11 amino acids. The CDR3 DNA is TGCAGCGCGTCGCCCGGGAATGAGCAGTTCTTC. Its translation: CSASPGNEQFF.

This clonotype occurred a few times. J is TRBJ1-4 and V is TRBV20-1, with D uncertain. Deletions cut 0 bases from V and 7 bases from J, with 6 bases between. This CDR3 spans 12 amino acids. Germline-derived CDR1 and CDR2 are DFQATT and SNEGSKA (reference sequence). The CDR3, as DNA: TGCAGTGCTAGAGATTACGGTGAAAAACTGTTTTTT. Its translation: CSARDYGEKLFF.

V usage is TRBV29-1 and J usage is TRBJ1-4; D unresolved. Trimming left V 4 bases short and J 3 bases short, with 12 bases between. This CDR3 is built from 14 residues. Germline V gene sequence: CDR1 SQVTM, CDR2 ANQGSEA. The CDR3 is CSVATVPANEKLFF. The DNA of the CDR3 is TGCAGCGTTGCCACAGTACCGGCTAATGAAAAACTGTTTTTT.

Worth noting for this clonotype: Given a much more abundant clone one base away, this may be a read error. J is TRBJ2-7 and V is TRBV4-1; D is possibly TRBD1 (5 bases). Germline V gene lookup returns CDR1 MGHRA and CDR2 YSYEKL. CDR3 size: 14 residues. The CDR3 nucleotides read TGCGCCAGCAGCCTCGACAGTTCTCGCTACGAGCGGTACTTC. Residues: CASSLDSSRYERYF.

The table lists this clonotype with a few counts. The chain combines TRBV14 with TRBJ1-6; D gene unclear. Germline CDR1 SGHDN, CDR2 FVKESK. The CDR3 sequence is 14 residues long. V dropped 3 bases and J dropped 7 bases, with 10 bases sitting between them. The CDR3 protein is CASSHEDRNSPLHF. The CDR3 nucleotides read TGTGCCAGCAGCCATGAGGATAGGAATTCACCCCTCCACTTT.

This CDR3 is CASSQDGAGPTEAFF. For the CDR3, the DNA is TGTGCCAGCAGCCAAGATGGGGCCGGACCCACTGAAGCTTTCTTT. V is TRBV3-1 and J is TRBJ1-1, with a weak D call TRBD1 (5 bases). This CDR3 contains 15 residues. Germline values: CDR1 LGHDT, CDR2 YNNKEL (reference sequence). V lost 0 bases and J lost 4, with 12 bases in between.

This clonotype was seen a handful of times. V usage is TRBV11-2 and J usage is TRBJ2-1; D remains ambiguous. Germline V lookup: CDR1 SGHAT, CDR2 FQNNGV. V shed 5 bases and J shed 0 bases, with 14 bases lying between them. The CDR3 is made up of 16 amino acids. CDR3 sequence: CASSPLRTSSYNEQFF. In DNA form, the CDR3 reads TGTGCCAGCAGCCCTCTCCGAACGAGCTCCTACAATGAGCAGTTCTTC.

This clonotype was found a few times. The chain couples TRBV4-3 to TRBJ2-3; D unclear. V was trimmed by 1 base and J by 5 bases, leaving 7 bases between them. CDR3 length: 13 amino acids. Germline CDR1 LGHNA, CDR2 YSLEER. The CDR3 sequence is CASSQVLLDTQYF. In DNA form, the CDR3 reads TGCGCCAGCAGCCAAGTTTTGTTAGATACGCAGTATTTT.

This clonotype was counted ten times or more. The chain uses TRBV29-1 and TRBJ2-5; maybe TRBD1 (6 bases). The V end lost 5 bases, the J end lost 4 bases, and 11 bases lay between the germline ends. From germline, CDR1 is SQVTM and CDR2 ANQGSEA. CDR3 length: 12 amino acids. CDR3 sequence (DNA): TGCAGCGTTTCCAGGGGCTTAGAGACCCAGTACTTC. Amino acids: CSVSRGLETQYF. Full variable domain (outside the CDR3, taken from reference TRBV29-1 and TRBJ2-5): SAVISQKPSRDICQRGTSLTIQCQVDSQVTMMFWYRQQPGQSLTLIATANQGSEATYESGFVIDKFPISRPNLTFSTLTVSNMSPEDSSIYLCSVSRGLETQYFGPGTRLLVL.

This clonotype was found many times. The J gene is TRBJ2-3, the V gene TRBV20-1; D uncertain. Per the germline V gene, CDR1 is DFQATT and CDR2 is SNEGSKA (reference sequence). V was clipped by 0 bases and J by 4 bases, with 8 bases between them. CDR3 length: 13 residues. CDR3 protein: CSARDGHADTQYF. CDR3 DNA sequence: TGCAGTGCTAGAGATGGGCACGCAGATACGCAGTATTTT.

The table lists this clonotype with a few counts. The V gene is TRBV28, the J gene TRBJ2-7, with TRBD2 as a possible D gene (6 bases). The germline CDR1 and CDR2 sequences are MDHEN and SYDVKM. Between the trimmed V and J ends, which lost 8 bases and 6 bases, there was a span of 11 bases. The CDR3 has 11 amino acids. The CDR3 DNA reads as TGTGCCAGCGGACTATCGGCCGAGCAGTACTTC. Translated: CASGLSAEQYF.

The gene calls are TRBV6-5 and TRBJ2-1; weak D call: TRBD2 (5 bases). V was pared by 10 bases and J by 6 bases, with 25 bases between. Per the germline V gene, CDR1 is MNHEY and CDR2 is SVGAGI. The CDR3 covers 16 residues. In DNA form, the CDR3 reads TGTGCCACCAAACGGGGATGGGAAAGGGTGGGCAATGAGCAGTTCTTC. Translated: CATKRGWERVGNEQFF.

This clonotype was seen only a few times. J is TRBJ2-5 and V is TRBV9; 7 bases map to TRBD1. CDR1 and CDR2 from the germline V gene are SGDLS and YYNGEE. The CDR3 consists of 15 residues. The V and J ends lost 3 bases and 4 bases, in that order; junction bases with no gene match: 9. CDR3 DNA sequence: TGTGCCAGCAGCGCTCTTGGGGACAGTCGAGAGACCCAGTACTTC. As protein: CASSALGDSRETQYF. The full variable domain, with the rest looked up from reference TRBV9 and TRBJ2-5, is DSGVTQTPKHLITATGQRVTLRCSPRSGDLSVYWYQQSLDQGLQFLIQYYNGEERAKGNILERFSAQQFPDLHSELNLSSLELGDSALYFCASSALGDSRETQYFGPGTRLLVL.

The chain uses TRBV28 and TRBJ1-2, with unresolved D. This CDR3 region has 13 residues. The V gene lost 3 bases and the J gene lost 4 bases, with 9 bases spanning the gap. Per germline, CDR1 MDHEN and CDR2 SYDVKM. The DNA of the CDR3 is TGTGCCAGCAGTTTTACAGAGAGCTATGGCTACACCTTC. It codes for CASSFTESYGYTF.

This clonotype was seen ten or more times. The rearrangement links TRBV12-3 or TRBV12-4 to TRBJ1-2; the D gene is possibly TRBD1 (6 bases). With 7 bases removed from V and 3 bases from J, the gap between germline ends came to 18 bases. CDR3 length: 15 amino acids. In nucleotides, the CDR3 is TGTGCCAGCACCTCCCCAGGGGCCTTATACTATGGCTACACCTTC. It is translated as CASTSPGALYYGYTF.

J is TRBJ2-3 and V is TRBV7-9; TRBD2 agrees at 8 bases. The germline CDR1 and CDR2 sequences are SEHNR and FQNEAQ (reference sequence). The ends lost 7 bases at V and 0 bases at J; junction bases unmatched: 6. CDR3 length: 15 residues. The CDR3 sequence: CASTLGGASTDTQYF. The DNA of the CDR3 is TGTGCCAGCACCCTCGGGGGGGCGAGCACAGATACGCAGTATTTT. The full variable domain, its missing parts supplied by reference TRBV7-9 and TRBJ2-3, is DTGVSQNPRHKITKRGQNVTFRCDPISEHNRLYWYRQTLGQGPEFLTYFQNEAQLEKSRLLSDRFSAERPKGSFSTLEIQRTEQGDSAMYLCASTLGGASTDTQYFGPGTRLTVL.

CDR3 residues: CASSEVRGTNEKLFF. The CDR3 DNA sequence: TGTGCCAGCAGTGAAGTTCGGGGGACTAATGAAAAACTGTTTTTT. This chain links TRBV2 with TRBJ1-4; D might be TRBD1 (5 bases). Germline V CDR1 and CDR2: SNHLY, FYNNEI. V gave up 1 base and J gave up 2 bases, with 8 bases separating them. The CDR3 consists of 15 residues.

This clonotype was seen a single time. The chain employs TRBV29-1 and TRBJ2-6; unclear D gene. In germline, CDR1 is SQVTM, CDR2 ANQGSEA. There are 12 residues in the CDR3. V lost 4 bases, J lost 2 bases, and 3 bases lay in between. The CDR3 DNA reads TGCAGCGTTGCTACTGGGGCCAACGTCCTGACTTTC. Protein: CSVATGANVLTF.

This clonotype was detected a few times. CDR3 residues: CSASRRTGVGQPQHF. The CDR3 region has the DNA TGCAGTGCTAGTAGGCGGACAGGGGTCGGGCAGCCCCAGCATTTT. This rearrangement joins TRBV20-1 to TRBJ1-5; 9 nucleotides align to TRBD1. The V gene's germline CDR1 is DFQATT and CDR2 SNEGSKA (reference sequence). The CDR3 is 15 amino acids. V lost 3 bases and J lost 7; bases outside the gene matches: 10.